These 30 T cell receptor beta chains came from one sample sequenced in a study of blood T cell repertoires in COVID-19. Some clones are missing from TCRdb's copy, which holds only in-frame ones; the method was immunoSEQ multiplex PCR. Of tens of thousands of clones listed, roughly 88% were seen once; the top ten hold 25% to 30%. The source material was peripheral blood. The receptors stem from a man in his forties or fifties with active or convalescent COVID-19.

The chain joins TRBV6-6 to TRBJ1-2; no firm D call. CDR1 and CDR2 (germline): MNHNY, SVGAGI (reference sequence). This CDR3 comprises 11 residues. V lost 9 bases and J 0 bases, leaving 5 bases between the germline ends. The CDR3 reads CASQTNYGYTF. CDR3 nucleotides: TGTGCCAGTCAAACTAACTATGGCTACACCTTC.

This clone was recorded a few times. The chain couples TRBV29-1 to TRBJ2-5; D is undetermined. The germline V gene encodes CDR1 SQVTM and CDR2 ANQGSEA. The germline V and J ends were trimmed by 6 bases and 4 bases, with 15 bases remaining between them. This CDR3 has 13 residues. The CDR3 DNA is TGCAGCGTACCAAACGTTGTGGCAGAGACCCAGTACTTC. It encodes CSVPNVVAETQYF.

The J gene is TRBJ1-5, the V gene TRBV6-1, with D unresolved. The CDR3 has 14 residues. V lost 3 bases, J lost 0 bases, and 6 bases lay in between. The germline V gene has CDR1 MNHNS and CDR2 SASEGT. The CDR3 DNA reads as TGTGCCAGCAGTGACAGGCATAGCAATCAGCCCCAGCATTTT. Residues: CASSDRHSNQPQHF.

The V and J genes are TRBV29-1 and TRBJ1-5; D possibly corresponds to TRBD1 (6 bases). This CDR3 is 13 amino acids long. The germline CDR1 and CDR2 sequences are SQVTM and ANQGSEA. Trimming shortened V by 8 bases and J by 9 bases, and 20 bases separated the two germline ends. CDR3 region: CSPLGTHYMPQHF. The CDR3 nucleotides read TGCAGCCCCCTAGGGACACACTATATGCCCCAGCATTTT.

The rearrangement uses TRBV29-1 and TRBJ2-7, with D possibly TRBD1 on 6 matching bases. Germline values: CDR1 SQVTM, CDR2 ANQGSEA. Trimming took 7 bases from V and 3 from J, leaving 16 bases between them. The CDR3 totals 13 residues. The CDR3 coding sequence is TGCAGCGCCGAAGGGGGTTCTAGCTACGAGCAGTACTTC. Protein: CSAEGGSSYEQYF.

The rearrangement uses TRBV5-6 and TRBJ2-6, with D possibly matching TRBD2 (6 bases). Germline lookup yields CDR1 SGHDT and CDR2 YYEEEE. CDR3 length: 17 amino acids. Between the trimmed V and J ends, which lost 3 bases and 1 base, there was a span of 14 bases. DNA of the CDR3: TGTGCCAGCAGCTCACCGGGACTTACATCTGGGGCCAACGTCCTGACTTTC. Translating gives CASSSPGLTSGANVLTF.

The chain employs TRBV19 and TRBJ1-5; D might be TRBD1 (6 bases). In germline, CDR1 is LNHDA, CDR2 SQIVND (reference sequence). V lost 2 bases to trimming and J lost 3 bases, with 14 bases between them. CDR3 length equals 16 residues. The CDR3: CASSIPAGVYNQPQHF. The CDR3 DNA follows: TGTGCCAGTAGTATACCGGCAGGGGTCTACAATCAGCCCCAGCATTTT.

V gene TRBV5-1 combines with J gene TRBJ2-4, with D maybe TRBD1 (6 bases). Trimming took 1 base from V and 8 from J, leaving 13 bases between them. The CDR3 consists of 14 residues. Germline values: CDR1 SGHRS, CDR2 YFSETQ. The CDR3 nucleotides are TGCGCCAGCAGCTTGCAGGGGTCTGCTGACATTCAGTACTTC. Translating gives CASSLQGSADIQYF.

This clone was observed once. The CDR3 bases are TGTGCCAGCAGTTCCCAGATAGATACGCAGTATTTT. Its translation: CASSSQIDTQYF. The chain is built from TRBV12-3 or TRBV12-4 and TRBJ2-3; D uncertain. This CDR3 contains 12 residues. The ends were cut back, 4 bases at V and 5 bases at J, with 7 bases in the middle.

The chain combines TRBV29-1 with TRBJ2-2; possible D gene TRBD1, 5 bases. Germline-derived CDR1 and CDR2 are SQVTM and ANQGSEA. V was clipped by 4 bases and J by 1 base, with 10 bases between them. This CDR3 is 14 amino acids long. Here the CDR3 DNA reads TGCAGCGTTGCAATTACAGGGAACACCGGGGAGCTGTTTTTT. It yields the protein CSVAITGNTGELFF.

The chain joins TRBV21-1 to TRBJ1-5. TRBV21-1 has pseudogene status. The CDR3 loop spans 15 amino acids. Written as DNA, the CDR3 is TGTGCCAGCAGCAAAGGGAGGGCCGAGGTTCAGCCCCAGCATTTT. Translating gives CASSKGRAEVQPQHF.

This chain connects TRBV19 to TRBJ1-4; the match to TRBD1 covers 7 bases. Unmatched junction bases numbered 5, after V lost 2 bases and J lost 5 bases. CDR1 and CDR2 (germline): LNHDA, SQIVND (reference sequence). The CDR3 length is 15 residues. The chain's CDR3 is CASSIKGQQNEKLFF. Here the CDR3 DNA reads TGTGCCAGTAGTATAAAGGGACAGCAAAATGAAAAACTGTTTTTT.

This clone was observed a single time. In DNA, the CDR3 is TGTGCCACCAGTGATTTGGACAGTAGCTCCTACAATGAGCAGTTCTTC. As protein: CATSDLDSSSYNEQFF. The rearrangement uses TRBV24-1 and TRBJ2-1; TRBD1 might be the D (5 bases). The V gene lost 0 bases and the J gene lost 0 bases, with 8 bases spanning the gap. The CDR3 is 16 residues long. Per the germline V gene, CDR1 is KGHDR and CDR2 is SFDVKD.

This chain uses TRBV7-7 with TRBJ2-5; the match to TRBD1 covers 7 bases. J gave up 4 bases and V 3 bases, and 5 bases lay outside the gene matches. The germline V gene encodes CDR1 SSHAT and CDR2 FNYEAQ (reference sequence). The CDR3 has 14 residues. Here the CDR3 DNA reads TGTGCCAGCAGCTTGGCGCCAGGGGGAGAGACCCAGTACTTC. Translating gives CASSLAPGGETQYF.

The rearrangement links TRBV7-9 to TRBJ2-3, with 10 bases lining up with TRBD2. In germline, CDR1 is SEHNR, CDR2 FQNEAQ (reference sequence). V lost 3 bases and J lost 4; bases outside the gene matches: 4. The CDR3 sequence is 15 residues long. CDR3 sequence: CASSLEGTSADTQYF. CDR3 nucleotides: TGTGCCAGCAGCTTGGAAGGGACTAGCGCAGATACGCAGTATTTT.

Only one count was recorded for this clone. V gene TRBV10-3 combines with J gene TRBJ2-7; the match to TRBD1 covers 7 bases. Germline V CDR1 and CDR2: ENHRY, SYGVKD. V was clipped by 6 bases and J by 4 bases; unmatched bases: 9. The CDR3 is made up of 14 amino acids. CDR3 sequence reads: CAISQSGTDYEQYF. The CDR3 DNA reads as TGTGCCATCAGCCAGTCCGGGACAGATTACGAGCAGTACTTC.

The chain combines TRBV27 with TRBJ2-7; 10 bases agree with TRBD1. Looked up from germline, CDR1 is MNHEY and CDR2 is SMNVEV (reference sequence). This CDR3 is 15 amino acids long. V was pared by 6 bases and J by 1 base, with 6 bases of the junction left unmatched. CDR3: CASSRGTGDSYEQYF. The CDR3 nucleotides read TGTGCCAGCAGCAGGGGGACAGGGGATTCCTACGAGCAGTACTTC.

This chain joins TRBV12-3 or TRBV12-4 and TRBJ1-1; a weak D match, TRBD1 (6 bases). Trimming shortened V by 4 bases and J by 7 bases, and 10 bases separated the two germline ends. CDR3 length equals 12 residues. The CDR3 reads CASSSWDIEAFF. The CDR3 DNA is TGTGCCAGCAGTTCGTGGGACATTGAAGCTTTCTTT.

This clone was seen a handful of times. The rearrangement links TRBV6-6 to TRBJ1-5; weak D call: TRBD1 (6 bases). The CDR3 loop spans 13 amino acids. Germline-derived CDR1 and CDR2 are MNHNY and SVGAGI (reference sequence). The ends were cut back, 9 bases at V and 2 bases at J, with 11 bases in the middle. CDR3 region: CASRGGGNQPQHF. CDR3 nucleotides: TGTGCCAGTAGAGGGGGAGGCAATCAGCCCCAGCATTTT.

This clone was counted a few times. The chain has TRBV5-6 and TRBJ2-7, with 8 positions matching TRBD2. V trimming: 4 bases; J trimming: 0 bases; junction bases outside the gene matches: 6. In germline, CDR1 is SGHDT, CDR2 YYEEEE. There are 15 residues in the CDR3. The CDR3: CASSLGGGYSYEQYF. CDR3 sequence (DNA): TGTGCCAGCAGCCTCGGGGGGGGCTACTCCTACGAGCAGTACTTC.

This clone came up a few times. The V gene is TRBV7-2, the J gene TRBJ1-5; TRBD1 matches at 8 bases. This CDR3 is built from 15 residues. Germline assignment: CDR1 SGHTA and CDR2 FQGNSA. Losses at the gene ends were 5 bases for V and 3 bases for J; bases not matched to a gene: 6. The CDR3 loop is CASSTGTGYNQPQHF. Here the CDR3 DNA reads TGTGCCAGCAGCACAGGGACAGGTTACAATCAGCCCCAGCATTTT.

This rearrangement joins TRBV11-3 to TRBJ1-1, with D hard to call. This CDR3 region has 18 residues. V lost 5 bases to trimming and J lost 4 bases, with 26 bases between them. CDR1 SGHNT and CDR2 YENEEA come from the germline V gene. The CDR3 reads CASSPERLREAKGTEAFF. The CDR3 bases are TGTGCCAGCAGCCCTGAGCGGCTCCGAGAAGCTAAGGGCACTGAAGCTTTCTTT.

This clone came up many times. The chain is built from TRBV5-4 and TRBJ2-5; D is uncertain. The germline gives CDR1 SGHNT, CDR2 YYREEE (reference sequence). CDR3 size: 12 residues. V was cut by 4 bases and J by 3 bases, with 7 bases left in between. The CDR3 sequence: CASSGVEETQYF. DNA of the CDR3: TGTGCCAGCAGCGGAGTGGAAGAGACCCAGTACTTC.

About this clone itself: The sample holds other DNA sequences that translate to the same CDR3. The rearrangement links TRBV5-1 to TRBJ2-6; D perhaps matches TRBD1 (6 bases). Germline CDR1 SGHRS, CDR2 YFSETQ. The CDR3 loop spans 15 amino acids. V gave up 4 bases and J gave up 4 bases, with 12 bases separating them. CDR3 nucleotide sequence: TGCGCCAGCAGCCTCACAGGGCTAGGGGCCAACGTCCTGACTTTC. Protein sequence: CASSLTGLGANVLTF.

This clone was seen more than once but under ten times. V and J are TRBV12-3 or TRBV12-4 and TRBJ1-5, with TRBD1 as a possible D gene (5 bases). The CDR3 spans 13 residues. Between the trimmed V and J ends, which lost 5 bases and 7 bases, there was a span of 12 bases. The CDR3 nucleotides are TGTGCCAGCAGTCGGGGGATTAGGCAGCCCCAGCATTTT. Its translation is CASSRGIRQPQHF.

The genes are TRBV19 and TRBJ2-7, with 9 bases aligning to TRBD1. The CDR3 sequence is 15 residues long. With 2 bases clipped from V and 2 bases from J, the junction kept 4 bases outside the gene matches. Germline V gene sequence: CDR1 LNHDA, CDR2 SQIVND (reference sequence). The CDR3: CASSIKGQGPYEQYF. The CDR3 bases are TGTGCCAGTAGTATAAAGGGACAGGGACCCTACGAGCAGTACTTC.

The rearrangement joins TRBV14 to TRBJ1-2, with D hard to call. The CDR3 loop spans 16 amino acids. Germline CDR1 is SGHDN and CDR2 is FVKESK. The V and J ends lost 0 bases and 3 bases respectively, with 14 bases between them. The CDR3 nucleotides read TGTGCCAGCAGCCAAGATAGTAGCGGCAGCTACTATGGCTACACCTTC. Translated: CASSQDSSGSYYGYTF.

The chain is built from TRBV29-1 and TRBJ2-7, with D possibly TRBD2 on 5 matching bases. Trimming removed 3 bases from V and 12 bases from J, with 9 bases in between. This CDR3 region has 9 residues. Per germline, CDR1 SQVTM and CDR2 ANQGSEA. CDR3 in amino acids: CSVDERPYF. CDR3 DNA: TGCAGCGTTGATGAGCGGCCGTACTTC.

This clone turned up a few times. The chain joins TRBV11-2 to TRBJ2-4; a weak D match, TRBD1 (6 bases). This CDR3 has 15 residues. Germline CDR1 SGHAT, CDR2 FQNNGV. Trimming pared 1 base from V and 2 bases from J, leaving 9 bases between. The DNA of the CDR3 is TGTGCCAGCAGCTTAGGACAGGCCTCCAAAAACATTCAGTACTTC. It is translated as CASSLGQASKNIQYF.

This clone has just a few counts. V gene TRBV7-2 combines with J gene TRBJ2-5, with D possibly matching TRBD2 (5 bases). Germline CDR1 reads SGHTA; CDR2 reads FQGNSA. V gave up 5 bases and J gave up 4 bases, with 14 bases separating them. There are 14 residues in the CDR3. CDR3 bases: TGTGCCAGCAGCAGGAGGACCGCCAGAGAGACCCAGTACTTC. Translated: CASSRRTARETQYF.